The rows below give T cell receptor beta chains drawn from one sample of a study of cytomegalovirus exposure and HLA in healthy donors. Sequenced by immunoSEQ multiplex PCR; TCRdb stores in-frame clones only, minus some. Among about 83,000 clones listed, 90% to 97% were seen once. Source material: PBMCs. The receptors come from a woman between 18 and 29 years old in good health and CMV-seronegative. The CDR3 runs from the conserved cysteine through the conserved F or W. The order of the fields is CDR3 length, J gene, clone size, V gene, D gene, CDR3 protein, CDR3 DNA. The D gene is left open where the match is weak. Rows give clone size only sometimes, using once, few, many, or a class for an expanded clone.

cdr3_length: 15; j_call: TRBJ2-5; clone_size: NA; v_call: TRBV7-9; d_call: NA; cdr3_aa: CASSLVESGQETQYF; cdr3_nt: TGTGCCAGCAGCTTAGTCGAGAGTGGCCAAGAGACCCAGTACTTC
cdr3_length: 13; j_call: TRBJ1-1; clone_size: NA; v_call: TRBV5-1; d_call: NA; cdr3_aa: CASSLALEGVAFF; cdr3_nt: TGCGCCAGCAGCTTGGCGCTTGAGGGAGTGGCTTTCTTT
cdr3_length: 11; j_call: TRBJ1-4; clone_size: NA; v_call: TRBV28; d_call: NA; cdr3_aa: CASSPREKLFF; cdr3_nt: TGTGCCAGCAGCCCGAGGGAAAAACTGTTTTTT
cdr3_length: 14; j_call: TRBJ2-7; clone_size: NA; v_call: TRBV10-3; d_call: TRBD1; cdr3_aa: CAITGQGDSYEQYF; cdr3_nt: TGTGCCATCACCGGACAGGGTGACTCCTACGAGCAGTACTTC
cdr3_length: 15; j_call: TRBJ1-1; clone_size: NA; v_call: TRBV19; d_call: NA; cdr3_aa: CASSIGTRGNTEAFF; cdr3_nt: TGTGCCAGTAGTATTGGTACCAGAGGCAACACTGAAGCTTTCTTT
cdr3_length: 18; j_call: TRBJ1-5; clone_size: NA; v_call: TRBV27; d_call: TRBD1; cdr3_aa: CASSLSPWDSNSNQPQHF; cdr3_nt: TGTGCCAGCAGTTTATCTCCCTGGGACAGCAATAGCAATCAGCCCCAGCATTTT
cdr3_length: 13; j_call: TRBJ1-1; clone_size: NA; v_call: TRBV11-3; d_call: NA; cdr3_aa: CASSLNTNTEAFF; cdr3_nt: TGTGCCAGCAGCTTAAACACCAACACTGAAGCTTTCTTT
cdr3_length: 15; j_call: TRBJ2-3; clone_size: NA; v_call: TRBV11-2; d_call: TRBD2; cdr3_aa: CASSLKTSPTDTQYF; cdr3_nt: TGTGCCAGCAGTTTGAAGACTAGCCCCACAGATACGCAGTATTTT
cdr3_length: 14; j_call: TRBJ2-7; clone_size: NA; v_call: TRBV13; d_call: NA; cdr3_aa: CASSSPVGDYEQYF; cdr3_nt: TGTGCCAGCAGCTCTCCGGTCGGGGACTACGAGCAGTACTTC
cdr3_length: 15; j_call: TRBJ1-6; clone_size: NA; v_call: TRBV4-1; d_call: TRBD1; cdr3_aa: CASSQDRDRNSPLHF; cdr3_nt: TGCGCCAGCAGCCAAGACCGGGACAGAAATTCACCCCTCCACTTT
cdr3_length: 16; j_call: TRBJ1-2; clone_size: NA; v_call: TRBV14; d_call: NA; cdr3_aa: CASSQGGVRENYGYTF; cdr3_nt: TGTGCCAGCAGCCAAGGCGGTGTCAGGGAAAACTATGGCTACACCTTC
cdr3_length: 14; j_call: TRBJ2-3; clone_size: NA; v_call: TRBV28; d_call: NA; cdr3_aa: CASSLSGSTDTQYF; cdr3_nt: TGTGCCAGCAGTTTGAGCGGGAGCACAGATACGCAGTATTTT
cdr3_length: 17; j_call: TRBJ2-7; clone_size: NA; v_call: TRBV5-4; d_call: TRBD2; cdr3_aa: CASSLWGAGTSGYEQYF; cdr3_nt: TGTGCCAGCAGCTTGTGGGGAGCCGGGACTAGCGGTTACGAGCAGTACTTC
cdr3_length: 15; j_call: TRBJ1-3; clone_size: NA; v_call: TRBV9; d_call: NA; cdr3_aa: CASSVTGNSGNTIYF; cdr3_nt: TGTGCCAGCAGCGTCACAGGTAACTCTGGAAACACCATATATTTT
cdr3_length: 16; j_call: TRBJ2-3; clone_size: NA; v_call: TRBV29-1; d_call: TRBD2; cdr3_aa: CSVDVLAGGPRDTQYF; cdr3_nt: TGCAGCGTTGACGTCCTAGCGGGAGGGCCTAGAGATACGCAGTATTTT
cdr3_length: 14; j_call: TRBJ2-7; clone_size: once; v_call: TRBV5-1; d_call: NA; cdr3_aa: CASSLEQGLYEQYF; cdr3_nt: TGCGCCAGCAGCTTGGAACAGGGATTGTACGAGCAGTACTTC
cdr3_length: 11; j_call: TRBJ1-2; clone_size: NA; v_call: TRBV2; d_call: NA; cdr3_aa: CASRENYGYTF; cdr3_nt: TGTGCCAGCAGGGAGAACTATGGCTACACCTTC
cdr3_length: 12; j_call: TRBJ1-2; clone_size: NA; v_call: TRBV19; d_call: NA; cdr3_aa: CASSIGKMGYTF; cdr3_nt: TGTGCCAGTAGTATCGGGAAAATGGGCTACACCTTC
cdr3_length: 14; j_call: TRBJ2-7; clone_size: NA; v_call: TRBV30; d_call: TRBD2; cdr3_aa: CAWVRTSGSYEQYF; cdr3_nt: TGTGCCTGGGTTAGGACTAGCGGGAGTTACGAGCAGTACTTC
cdr3_length: 14; j_call: TRBJ1-1; clone_size: NA; v_call: TRBV5-1; d_call: TRBD1; cdr3_aa: CASSGGTVNTEAFF; cdr3_nt: TGCGCCAGCAGCGGCGGGACAGTGAACACTGAAGCTTTCTTT
cdr3_length: 13; j_call: TRBJ1-5; clone_size: NA; v_call: TRBV18; d_call: NA; cdr3_aa: CASSLSSNQPQHF; cdr3_nt: TGTGCCAGCTCACTATCGAGCAATCAGCCCCAGCATTTT
cdr3_length: 11; j_call: TRBJ2-1; clone_size: NA; v_call: TRBV10-3; d_call: NA; cdr3_aa: CAITSGNEQFF; cdr3_nt: TGTGCCATCACAAGCGGGAATGAGCAGTTCTTC
cdr3_length: 15; j_call: TRBJ2-5; clone_size: NA; v_call: TRBV5-8; d_call: TRBD1; cdr3_aa: CASSLRTGMGETQYF; cdr3_nt: TGTGCCAGCAGCCTACGGACAGGAATGGGAGAGACCCAGTACTTC
cdr3_length: 13; j_call: TRBJ2-7; clone_size: NA; v_call: TRBV29-1; d_call: NA; cdr3_aa: CSVVPGKGYEQYF; cdr3_nt: TGCAGCGTTGTGCCAGGGAAGGGGTACGAGCAGTACTTC
cdr3_length: 18; j_call: TRBJ2-7; clone_size: NA; v_call: TRBV27; d_call: TRBD2; cdr3_aa: CASSPTFPFLAATYEQYF; cdr3_nt: TGTGCCAGCAGTCCAACCTTTCCATTTCTAGCGGCCACCTACGAGCAGTACTTC
cdr3_length: 14; j_call: TRBJ2-2; clone_size: NA; v_call: TRBV10-2; d_call: NA; cdr3_aa: CASSQTGGTGELFF; cdr3_nt: TGCGCCAGCAGTCAAACCGGAGGAACCGGGGAGCTGTTTTTT
cdr3_length: 17; j_call: TRBJ2-5; clone_size: NA; v_call: TRBV7-9; d_call: TRBD1; cdr3_aa: CASSPLPGQASLGTQYF; cdr3_nt: TGTGCCAGCAGCCCCCTCCCGGGACAGGCCTCTTTGGGGACCCAGTACTTC
cdr3_length: 13; j_call: TRBJ2-7; clone_size: NA; v_call: TRBV5-1; d_call: NA; cdr3_aa: CASSLAPLYEQYF; cdr3_nt: TGCGCCAGCAGCTTGGCCCCCCTCTACGAGCAGTACTTC
cdr3_length: 14; j_call: TRBJ1-2; clone_size: NA; v_call: TRBV27; d_call: TRBD1; cdr3_aa: CASSLQGAGYGYTF; cdr3_nt: TGTGCCAGCAGTTTGCAGGGGGCGGGCTATGGCTACACCTTC
cdr3_length: 14; j_call: TRBJ2-1; clone_size: NA; v_call: TRBV14; d_call: TRBD1; cdr3_aa: CASSKRQGAGEQFF; cdr3_nt: TGTGCCAGCAGCAAGCGGCAGGGGGCGGGTGAGCAGTTCTTC
cdr3_length: 18; j_call: TRBJ2-2; clone_size: NA; v_call: TRBV7-9; d_call: TRBD1; cdr3_aa: CASSINPISDRGTGELFF; cdr3_nt: TGTGCCAGCAGCATCAACCCGATAAGCGACAGGGGCACCGGGGAGCTGTTTTTT
cdr3_length: 14; j_call: TRBJ2-2; clone_size: NA; v_call: TRBV10-3; d_call: TRBD2; cdr3_aa: CAIGGLAFTGELFF; cdr3_nt: TGTGCCATTGGGGGACTAGCCTTCACCGGGGAGCTGTTTTTT
cdr3_length: 14; j_call: TRBJ2-2; clone_size: once; v_call: TRBV6-5; d_call: TRBD1; cdr3_aa: CASSSGQSTGELFF; cdr3_nt: TGTGCCAGCAGTTCGGGACAGTCCACCGGGGAGCTGTTTTTT
cdr3_length: 14; j_call: TRBJ1-5; clone_size: few; v_call: TRBV6-5; d_call: TRBD1; cdr3_aa: CASSRTGSNQPQHF; cdr3_nt: TGTGCCAGCAGCCGGACAGGGAGCAATCAGCCCCAGCATTTT
cdr3_length: 13; j_call: TRBJ1-1; clone_size: NA; v_call: TRBV6-6; d_call: NA; cdr3_aa: CASTTRTGTEAFF; cdr3_nt: TGTGCCAGCACCACGCGGACGGGAACTGAAGCTTTCTTT
cdr3_length: 16; j_call: TRBJ1-1; clone_size: once; v_call: TRBV4-1; d_call: NA; cdr3_aa: CASSQDGTKAGTEAFF; cdr3_nt: TGCGCCAGCAGCCAAGACGGGACAAAAGCTGGCACTGAAGCTTTCTTT
cdr3_length: 16; j_call: TRBJ2-7; clone_size: NA; v_call: TRBV9; d_call: TRBD1; cdr3_aa: CASSVGDRVVSYEQYF; cdr3_nt: TGTGCCAGCAGCGTAGGGGACAGGGTCGTAAGCTACGAGCAGTACTTC
cdr3_length: 16; j_call: TRBJ2-3; clone_size: NA; v_call: TRBV30; d_call: TRBD2; cdr3_aa: CAWSVPSGPSTDTQYF; cdr3_nt: TGTGCCTGGAGTGTACCTAGCGGTCCGAGCACAGATACGCAGTATTTT
cdr3_length: 16; j_call: TRBJ2-5; clone_size: NA; v_call: TRBV14; d_call: TRBD1; cdr3_aa: CASSPRAGQGSETQYF; cdr3_nt: TGTGCCAGCAGCCCTCGGGCCGGACAGGGTAGTGAGACCCAGTACTTC
cdr3_length: 12; j_call: TRBJ2-7; clone_size: once; v_call: TRBV11-3; d_call: NA; cdr3_aa: CASSLGSGEQYF; cdr3_nt: TGTGCCAGCAGCTTAGGATCAGGCGAGCAGTACTTC
cdr3_length: 17; j_call: TRBJ1-5; clone_size: NA; v_call: TRBV5-6; d_call: NA; cdr3_aa: CASSLSPRVRVNQPQHF; cdr3_nt: TGTGCCAGCAGCTTGTCACCCAGGGTACGGGTTAATCAGCCCCAGCATTTT
cdr3_length: 15; j_call: TRBJ1-5; clone_size: NA; v_call: TRBV7-9; d_call: NA; cdr3_aa: CASSPKGGSNQPQHF; cdr3_nt: TGTGCCAGCAGCCCTAAGGGAGGTAGCAATCAGCCCCAGCATTTT
cdr3_length: 14; j_call: TRBJ1-5; clone_size: NA; v_call: TRBV10-3; d_call: NA; cdr3_aa: CAISEYRDNQPQHF; cdr3_nt: TGTGCCATCAGTGAATACAGGGACAATCAGCCCCAGCATTTT
cdr3_length: 14; j_call: TRBJ1-4; clone_size: NA; v_call: TRBV5-1; d_call: NA; cdr3_aa: CASSRDTEFEKLFF; cdr3_nt: TGCGCCAGCAGTAGGGACACGGAGTTCGAAAAACTGTTTTTT
cdr3_length: 14; j_call: TRBJ2-7; clone_size: NA; v_call: TRBV9; d_call: TRBD2; cdr3_aa: CASSVGGGAYEQYF; cdr3_nt: TGTGCCAGCAGCGTAGGGGGGGGAGCCTACGAGCAGTACTTC